Shown below are 14 T cell receptor beta chains from a single sample sequenced in a study of blood T cell repertoires in COVID-19. Repertoires were generated with immunoSEQ multiplex PCR, while TCRdb's copy carries only in-frame clones and drops some. The sample lists about 430,000 clones, around 90% occurring once. Specimen: peripheral blood. The receptors here all came from a man in his late teens or twenties with COVID-19, enrolled during active disease.

The V call is TRBV7-9, the J call TRBJ1-3; no definite D call. Trimming took off 4 bases at V and 4 bases at J, with 8 bases between the two ends. The CDR3 is made up of 13 amino acids. CDR1 is SEHNR and CDR2 is FQNEAQ in the germline V gene (reference sequence). CDR3 residues: CASSSKQGNTIYF. CDR3 DNA sequence: TGTGCCAGCAGCTCGAAACAGGGAAACACCATATATTTT.

V and J are TRBV5-1 and TRBJ2-3; 13 positions match TRBD2. Germline values: CDR1 SGHRS, CDR2 YFSETQ. Losses at the gene ends were 0 bases for V and 5 bases for J; bases not matched to a gene: 6. The CDR3 has 17 residues. The CDR3 reads CASSLATTSGGKDTQYF. The DNA of the CDR3 is TGCGCCAGCAGCTTGGCCACGACTAGCGGGGGGAAAGATACGCAGTATTTT. Full variable domain (remainder filled in from reference TRBV5-1 and TRBJ2-3): KAGVTQTPRYLIKTRGQQVTLSCSPISGHRSVSWYQQTPGQGLQFLFEYFSETQRNKGNFPGRFSGRQFSNSRSEMNVSTLELGDSALYLCASSLATTSGGKDTQYFGPGTRLTVL.

The chain employs TRBV7-8 and TRBJ2-7, with D perhaps TRBD2 (6 bases). Deletions cut 0 bases from V and 5 bases from J, with 20 bases between. This CDR3 contains 17 residues. Germline values: CDR1 SGHVS, CDR2 FQNEAQ. The chain's CDR3 is CASSLARGVGSSDEQYF. Here the CDR3 DNA reads TGTGCCAGCAGCTTAGCGAGAGGGGTCGGGAGTAGCGACGAGCAGTACTTC.

Only one count was recorded for this clone. The chain joins TRBV6-6 to TRBJ2-7; D gene uncertain. Trimming removed 7 bases at V and 0 bases at J, with 13 bases between. This CDR3 region has 14 residues. Germline V gene data show CDR1 as MNHNY and CDR2 as SVGAGI (reference sequence). The chain's CDR3 is CASNRRSSSYEQYF. CDR3 nucleotide sequence: TGTGCCAGCAACCGGCGGTCGAGCTCCTACGAGCAGTACTTC.

The V and J genes are TRBV5-1 and TRBJ2-6; D gene uncertain. Germline V gene sequence: CDR1 SGHRS, CDR2 YFSETQ. The CDR3 runs to 19 residues. V lost 4 bases, J lost 3 bases, and 23 bases lay in between. DNA of the CDR3: TGCGCCAGCAGCACTCGTTGGAGCCGAGGATCCCATGGGGCCAACGTCCTGACTTTC. Translation: CASSTRWSRGSHGANVLTF.

V gene TRBV19 combines with J gene TRBJ2-7; 10 bases are shared with TRBD1. The germline gives CDR1 LNHDA, CDR2 SQIVND (reference sequence). After removal of 6 bases from V and 4 bases from J, the junction contained 9 bases not matched to a gene. The CDR3 runs 15 residues. This CDR3 is CASSQGTGASYEQYF. CDR3 DNA: TGTGCCAGTAGCCAAGGGACAGGGGCCTCATACGAGCAGTACTTC.

The chain joins TRBV6-6 to TRBJ1-5; the match to TRBD1 covers 8 bases. CDR3 length: 15 amino acids. J lost 6 bases, V lost 6 bases, and 10 bases had no gene match. The germline CDR1 and CDR2 sequences are MNHNY and SVGAGI (reference sequence). CDR3 DNA: TGTGCCAGCAGCTCGGACAGGGAGGTGGCTCAGCCCCAGCATTTT. Translated: CASSSDREVAQPQHF.

The chain carries TRBV7-3 and TRBJ2-7, with 7 bases that match TRBD2. The CDR3 has 14 amino acids. Germline V lookup: CDR1 SGHTA, CDR2 FQGTGA. V shed 2 bases, J shed 2 bases, and the junction held 3 bases outside the gene matches. The chain's CDR3 is CASSLGRGPYEQYF. The CDR3 DNA reads TGTGCCAGCAGCTTAGGGAGGGGTCCCTACGAGCAGTACTTC.

The chain has TRBV4-1 and TRBJ1-5; TRBD1 is a possible D gene (5 bases). The germline V gene has CDR1 MGHRA and CDR2 YSYEKL. This CDR3 region has 15 residues. The V end was cut by 0 bases, the J end by 6 bases, with 12 bases between. CDR3 loop: CASSQDLQGGQPQHF. The CDR3, as DNA: TGCGCCAGCAGCCAAGATCTCCAGGGAGGTCAGCCCCAGCATTTT.

The rearrangement uses TRBV13 and TRBJ2-7, with D unresolved. This CDR3 has 12 residues. V shed 5 bases and J shed 3 bases, with 8 bases lying between them. Germline values: CDR1 PRHDT, CDR2 FYEKMQ (reference sequence). Here the CDR3 reads CASSTSGYEQYF. In DNA form, the CDR3 reads TGTGCCAGCAGCACCTCAGGCTACGAGCAGTACTTC.

The chain couples TRBV15 to TRBJ2-7; no firm D call. In germline, CDR1 is LNHNV, CDR2 YYDKDF (reference sequence). V lost 2 bases to trimming and J lost 1 base, with 9 bases between them. CDR3 length equals 14 residues. The CDR3, as DNA: TGTGCCACCAGCAGAAGTCCAGTTTCCTACGAGCAGTACTTC. This codes for CATSRSPVSYEQYF.

The chain is built from TRBV7-9 and TRBJ2-5; the D is unclear. The CDR3 sequence is 13 residues long. Germline CDR1 and CDR2: SEHNR and FQNEAQ (reference sequence). Trimming shortened V by 5 bases and J by 2 bases, and 9 bases separated the two germline ends. This CDR3 reads CASSIRLQETQYF. The CDR3 DNA sequence: TGTGCCAGCAGCATCAGGCTTCAAGAGACCCAGTACTTC.

For this clone: This CDR3 is also generated by other DNA sequences in the sample. V usage is TRBV6-5 and J usage is TRBJ1-1; 8 nucleotides agree with TRBD1. Germline lookup yields CDR1 MNHEY and CDR2 SVGAGI. Trimming at V came to 7 bases and at J to 1 base, leaving 5 bases not matched to a gene. The CDR3 spans 14 residues. The CDR3 here is CASILDRGNTEAFF. CDR3 DNA: TGTGCCAGCATTCTTGACAGGGGGAACACTGAAGCTTTCTTT.

This rearrangement joins TRBV5-1 to TRBJ2-1, with TRBD2 identical over 11 bases. The CDR3 loop spans 16 amino acids. Germline V gene sequence: CDR1 SGHRS, CDR2 YFSETQ. V trimming: 4 bases; J trimming: 8 bases; junction bases outside the gene matches: 11. CDR3 DNA: TGCGCCAGCAGCCCCTCTCTAGCGGGGGGCGGCTATGAGCAGTTCTTC. Protein sequence: CASSPSLAGGGYEQFF.